The subject of this entry is one T cell receptor (beta chain). Primed by a sample-barcoded 5' primer and a J-beta primer mix, a second PCR proceeded for 7 to 11 cycles. One entry per CDR3 protein results from TCRdb running MiXCR on the 5' RACE reads. The table shows about 780,000 distinct CDR3 sequences, with more than 25% occurring only once. The data stem from a study of blood T cells in healthy people across ages. The CDR3 loop spans 16 amino acids. The junction had 7 bases not matched to a gene; V was cut back by 5 bases and J by 2 bases. Per germline, CDR1 MDHEN and CDR2 SYDVKM. This sample was also put to use in a study of T cells of mothers and their children. This second report adds: In the second PCR, M1S primer introduced barcodes and 2-4 random bases. The TCR beta CDR3 read count exceeded 9.5 million for each mother and was several million for each child.

Material: blood. The chain carries TRBV28 and TRBJ1-2, with 11 bases aligning to TRBD1. This receptor was identified in a boy between 10 and 17 years old in good health. The CDR3 nucleotides read TGTGCCAGCAGTGTAACCGGGACAGGGGGGAACTATGGCTACACCTTC. The encoded protein is CASSVTGTGGNYGYTF.